The sequence of this T cell receptor (beta chain) was determined in a study of shared clonotypes between healthy human individuals. Across the study: Aged 18 to 49, the donors were a couple of women and three men. Overall study findings and caveats: The study sampled only blood, and tissue repertoires likely differ.

Unsorted PBMCs provided DNA that was sequenced on ten immunoSEQ deep assay plates. Repertoires were generated with immunoSEQ multiplex PCR, while TCRdb's copy carries only in-frame clones and drops some. The table has some 490,000 clones, roughly 80% seen once. Participating donors were healthy, HIV-negative adults free of recent acute infections or vaccinations. Worth noting for this clone: Antigen unknown.

Germline values: CDR1 MRHNA, CDR2 SNTAGT. The CDR3 has 16 residues. The V end lost 2 bases, the J end lost 3 bases, and 16 bases lay between the germline ends. Input material: PBMCs. The rearrangement links TRBV6-4 to TRBJ2-5; TRBD2 might be the D (5 bases). This sequence was found in a woman aged 40 to 50 in good health. Some clones in this sample may be carry-over from other donors' samples. The CDR3 nucleotides are TGTGCCAGCAGTGACCCCCCTGGGCGGGTCAAAGAGACCCAGTACTTC. Encoded protein: CASSDPPGRVKETQYF.